This T cell receptor (beta chain) was recorded in a study of beta chain features in type 1 diabetes. Reverse transcribing all isolated RNA meant expressed TCRB transcripts were sequenced. The data were produced by immunoSEQ multiplex PCR, yet TCRdb's version contains in-frame clones alone and is incomplete. Of fewer than 400,000 clones in the sample, 7% to 9% are singletons; the top ten hold more than 0.4%. This clone was found a few times. CD45RO/CCR7/CD25/CD127/CD95/CD27 sorting isolated CD4+ naive, central memory, regulatory and stem cell-like memory cells. The ends were cut back, 4 bases at V and 9 bases at J, with 13 bases in the middle. Germline V lookup: CDR1 MNHEY, CDR2 SVGAGI. The CDR3 contains 13 residues.

Material: central memory CD4+ T cells from blood. The rearrangement uses TRBV6-5 and TRBJ1-5; D perhaps matches TRBD1 (6 bases). The TCR comes from a young woman in good health. The CDR3 spells CASSFTGRPPQHF. Here the CDR3 DNA reads TGTGCCAGCAGTTTTACAGGGAGACCGCCCCAGCATTTT.